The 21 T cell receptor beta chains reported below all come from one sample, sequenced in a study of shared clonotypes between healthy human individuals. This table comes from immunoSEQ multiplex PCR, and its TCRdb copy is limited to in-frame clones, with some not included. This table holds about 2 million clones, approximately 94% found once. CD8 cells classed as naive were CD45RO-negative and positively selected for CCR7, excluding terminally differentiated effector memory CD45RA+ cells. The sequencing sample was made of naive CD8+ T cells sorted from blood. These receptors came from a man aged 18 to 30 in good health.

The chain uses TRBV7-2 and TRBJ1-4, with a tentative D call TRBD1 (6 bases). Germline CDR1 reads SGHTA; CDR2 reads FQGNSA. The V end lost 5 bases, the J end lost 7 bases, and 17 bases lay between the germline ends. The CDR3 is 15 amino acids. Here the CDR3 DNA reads TGTGCCAGCAGCCTCGGACAGTCTGTGGGTGAAAAACTGTTTTTT. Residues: CASSLGQSVGEKLFF.

CDR3 DNA sequence: TGTGCCAGCAGTCCTGGCGTAGGGGGAGGGCCGGTCAATGAGCAGTTCTTC. Its translation is CASSPGVGGGPVNEQFF. V is TRBV27 and J is TRBJ2-1; the D gene is possibly TRBD2 (7 bases). The germline V gene encodes CDR1 MNHEY and CDR2 SMNVEV (reference sequence). The CDR3 runs to 17 residues. Trimming cost V 5 bases and J 6 bases, with 23 bases left between them.

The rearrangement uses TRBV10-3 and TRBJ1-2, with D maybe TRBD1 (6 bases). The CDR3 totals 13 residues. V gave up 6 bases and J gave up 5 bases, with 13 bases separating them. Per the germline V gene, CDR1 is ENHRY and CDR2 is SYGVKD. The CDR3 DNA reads TGTGCCATCAGCGTGGACAGAGGTTATGGCTACACCTTC. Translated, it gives CAISVDRGYGYTF.

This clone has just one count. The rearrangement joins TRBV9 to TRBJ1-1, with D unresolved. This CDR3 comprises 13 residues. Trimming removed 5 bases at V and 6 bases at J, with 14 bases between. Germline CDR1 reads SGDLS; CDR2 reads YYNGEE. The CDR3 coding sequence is TGTGCCAGCAGGCCAATGGGGTGGTCTGAAGCTTTCTTT. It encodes CASRPMGWSEAFF.

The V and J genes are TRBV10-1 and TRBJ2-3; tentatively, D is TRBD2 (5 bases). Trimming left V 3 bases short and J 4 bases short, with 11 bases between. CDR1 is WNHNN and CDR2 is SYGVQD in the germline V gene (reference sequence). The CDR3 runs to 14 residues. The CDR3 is CASSDDEGPDTQYF. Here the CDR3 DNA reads TGCGCCAGCAGTGACGACGAGGGTCCAGATACGCAGTATTTT.

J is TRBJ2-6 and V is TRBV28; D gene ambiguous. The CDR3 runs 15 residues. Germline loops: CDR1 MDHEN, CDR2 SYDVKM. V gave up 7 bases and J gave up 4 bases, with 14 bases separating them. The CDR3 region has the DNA TGTGCCAGCACCTTAGGGATTATGGGGGCCAACGTCCTGACTTTC. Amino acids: CASTLGIMGANVLTF. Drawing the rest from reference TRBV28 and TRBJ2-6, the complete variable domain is DVKVTQSSRYLVKRTGEKVFLECVQDMDHENMFWYRQDPGLGLRLIYFSYDVKMKEKGDIPEGYSVSREKKERFSLILESASTNQTSMYLCASTLGIMGANVLTFGAGSRLTVL.

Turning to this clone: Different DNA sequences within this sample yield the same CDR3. This chain's CDR3 is CASSLGGLAYEQYF. DNA of the CDR3: TGTGCCAGCAGCTTGGGAGGACTAGCGTACGAGCAGTACTTC. The rearrangement uses TRBV5-6 and TRBJ2-7; TRBD2 agrees at 9 bases. CDR1 is SGHDT, CDR2 YYEEEE, per germline. CDR3 length: 14 amino acids. The J segment lost 4 bases and the V segment lost 0 bases, leaving 2 bases of the junction unmatched.

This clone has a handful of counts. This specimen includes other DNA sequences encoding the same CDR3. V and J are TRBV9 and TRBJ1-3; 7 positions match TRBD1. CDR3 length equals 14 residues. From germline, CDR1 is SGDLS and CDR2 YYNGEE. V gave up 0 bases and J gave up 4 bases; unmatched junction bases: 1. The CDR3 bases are TGTGCCAGCAGCGTAGGGGACAGCGGAAACACCATATATTTT. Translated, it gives CASSVGDSGNTIYF.

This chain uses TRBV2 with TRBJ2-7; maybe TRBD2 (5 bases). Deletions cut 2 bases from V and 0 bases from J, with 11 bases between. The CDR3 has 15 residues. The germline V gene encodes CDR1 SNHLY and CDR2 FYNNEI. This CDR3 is CASSEPVGSSYEQYF. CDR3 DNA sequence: TGTGCCAGCAGTGAACCGGTGGGGAGCTCCTACGAGCAGTACTTC.

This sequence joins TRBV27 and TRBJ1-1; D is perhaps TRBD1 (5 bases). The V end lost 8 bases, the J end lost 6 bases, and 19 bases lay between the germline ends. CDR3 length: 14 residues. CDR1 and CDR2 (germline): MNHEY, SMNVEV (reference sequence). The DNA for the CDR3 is TGTGCCAGCGGCAATGTTGGGGGGAGCTCTGAAGCTTTCTTT. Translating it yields CASGNVGGSSEAFF.

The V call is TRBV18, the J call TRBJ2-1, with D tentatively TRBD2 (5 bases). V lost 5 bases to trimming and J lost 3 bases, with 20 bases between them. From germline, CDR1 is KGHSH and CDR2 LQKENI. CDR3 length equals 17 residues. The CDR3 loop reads CASSSSPLDYIYNEQFF. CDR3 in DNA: TGTGCCAGCTCATCAAGTCCCCTTGACTACATCTACAATGAGCAGTTCTTC.

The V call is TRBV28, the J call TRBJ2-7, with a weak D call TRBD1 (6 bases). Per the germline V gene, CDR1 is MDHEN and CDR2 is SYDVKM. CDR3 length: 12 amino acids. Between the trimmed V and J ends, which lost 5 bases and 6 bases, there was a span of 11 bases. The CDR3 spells CASSLRGIEQYF. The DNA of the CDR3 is TGTGCCAGCAGTCTCAGGGGAATCGAGCAGTACTTC. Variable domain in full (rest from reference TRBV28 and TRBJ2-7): DVKVTQSSRYLVKRTGEKVFLECVQDMDHENMFWYRQDPGLGLRLIYFSYDVKMKEKGDIPEGYSVSREKKERFSLILESASTNQTSMYLCASSLRGIEQYFGPGTRLTVT.

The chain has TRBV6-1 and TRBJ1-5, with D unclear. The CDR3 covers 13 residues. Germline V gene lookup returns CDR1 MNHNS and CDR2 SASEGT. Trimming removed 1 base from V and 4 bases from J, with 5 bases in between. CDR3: CASSEEENQPQHF. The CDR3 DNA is TGTGCCAGCAGTGAAGAAGAGAATCAGCCCCAGCATTTT.

This CDR3 is CASSGGRSRAQKGAFF. CDR3 nucleotide sequence: TGCGCCAGCAGTGGGGGTAGGTCACGGGCCCAGAAGGGGGCTTTCTTT. This rearrangement joins TRBV10-2 to TRBJ1-1; the D gene is possibly TRBD1 (5 bases). V lost 4 bases to trimming and J lost 11 bases, with 26 bases between them. The germline V gene has CDR1 WSHSY and CDR2 SAAADI. The CDR3 runs to 16 residues.

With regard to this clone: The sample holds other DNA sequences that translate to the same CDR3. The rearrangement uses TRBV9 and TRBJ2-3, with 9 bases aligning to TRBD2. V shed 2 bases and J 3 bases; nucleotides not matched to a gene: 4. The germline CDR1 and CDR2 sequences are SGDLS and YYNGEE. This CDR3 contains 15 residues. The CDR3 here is CASSVGLASTDTQYF. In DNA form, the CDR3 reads TGTGCCAGCAGCGTCGGACTAGCGTCAACAGATACGCAGTATTTT.

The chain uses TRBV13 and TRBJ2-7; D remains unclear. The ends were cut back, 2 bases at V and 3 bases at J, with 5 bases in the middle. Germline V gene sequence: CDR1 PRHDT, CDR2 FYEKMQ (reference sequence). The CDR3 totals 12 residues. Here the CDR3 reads CASSLRHYEQYF. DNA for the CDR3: TGTGCCAGCAGCTTAAGGCACTACGAGCAGTACTTC. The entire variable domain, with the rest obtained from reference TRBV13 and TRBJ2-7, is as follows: AAGVIQSPRHLIKEKRETATLKCYPIPRHDTVYWYQQGPGQDPQFLISFYEKMQSDKGSIPDRFSAQQFSDYHSELNMSSLELGDSALYFCASSLRHYEQYFGPGTRLTVT.

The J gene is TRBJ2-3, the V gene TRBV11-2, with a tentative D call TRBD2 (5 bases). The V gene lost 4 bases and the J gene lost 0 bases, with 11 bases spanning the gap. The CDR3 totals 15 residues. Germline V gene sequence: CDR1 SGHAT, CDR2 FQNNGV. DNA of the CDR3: TGTGCCAGCAGCTATGCGGGCCCGAGCACAGATACGCAGTATTTT. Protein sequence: CASSYAGPSTDTQYF.

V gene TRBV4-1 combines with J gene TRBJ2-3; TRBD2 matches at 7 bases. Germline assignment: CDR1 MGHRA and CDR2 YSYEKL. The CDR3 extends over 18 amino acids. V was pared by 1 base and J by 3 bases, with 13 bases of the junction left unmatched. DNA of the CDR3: TGCGCCAGCAGCCAAGTAGGCGCTGGAGCGGGACTGACAGATACGCAGTATTTT. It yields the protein CASSQVGAGAGLTDTQYF.

The chain's CDR3 is CASSYSGVAPNEQFF. The CDR3, as DNA: TGTGCCAGCAGTTACTCTGGGGTGGCCCCTAATGAGCAGTTCTTC. The V call is TRBV6-5, the J call TRBJ2-1; D gene unclear. The CDR3 loop spans 15 amino acids. The V gene lost 0 bases and the J gene lost 7 bases, with 13 bases spanning the gap. The germline gives CDR1 MNHEY, CDR2 SVGAGI.

CDR3 residues: CASSGGPLGEKLFF. The CDR3 bases are TGTGCCAGCAGCGGGGGCCCTCTCGGTGAAAAACTGTTTTTT. This chain links TRBV5-6 with TRBJ1-4; possible D gene TRBD1, 6 bases. Germline lookup yields CDR1 SGHDT and CDR2 YYEEEE. There are 14 residues in the CDR3. Trimming shortened V by 4 bases and J by 7 bases, and 14 bases separated the two germline ends.

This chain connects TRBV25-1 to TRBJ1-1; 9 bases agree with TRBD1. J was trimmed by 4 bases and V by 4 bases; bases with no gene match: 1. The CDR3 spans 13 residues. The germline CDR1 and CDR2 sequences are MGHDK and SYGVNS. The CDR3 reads CASSGGQGTEAFF. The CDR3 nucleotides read TGTGCCAGCAGTGGGGGACAGGGCACTGAAGCTTTCTTT.